A few counts support the clone carrying this T cell receptor beta chain. This specimen comes from a study of T cell changes during pregnancy in multiple sclerosis. Here immunoSEQ multiplex PCR was the method, and the copy in TCRdb shows in-frame clones only, minus some. The sample lists tens of thousands of clones, around 89% occurring once. CDR3 length: 13 residues. The germline V and J ends were trimmed by 5 bases and 0 bases, with 7 bases remaining between them. Germline V gene lookup returns CDR1 SGHAT and CDR2 FQDESV (reference sequence). V gene TRBV11-1 combines with J gene TRBJ2-5, with D maybe TRBD1 (6 bases). Here the sequenced sample was CD4+ T cells from peripheral blood mononuclear cells, taken in the first trimester of pregnancy. The clonotype was recovered from a female donor with multiple sclerosis, enrolled in a pregnancy study. CDR3 region: CASSRDNQETQYF. The DNA of the CDR3 is TGTGCCAGCAGCCGGGACAACCAAGAGACCCAGTACTTC.